A selection of T cell receptor beta chains follows, all from one sample in a study of vaccination effects on CD4 cells after COVID-19. Repertoires were generated with immunoSEQ multiplex PCR, while TCRdb's copy carries only in-frame clones and drops some. The table records approximately 15,000 clones, roughly four fifths of them present only once. Antigens of these TCRs are unknown. Sequencing was performed on CD4+ T cells from PBMCs cultured with HCoV-NL63 spike peptides, taken after COVID-19 vaccination. Receptors were obtained from a human donor who had a prior SARS-CoV-2 infection. Both conserved end residues are part of each CDR3. Fields, in order: V gene, J gene, D gene, CDR3 length, clone size, CDR3 protein, CDR3 DNA. A D gene is named only where the DNA matches it firmly. Clone size appears in some rows only: once, few, many, or a class for an expanded clone.

V: TRBV19; J: TRBJ2-2; D: NA; length: 15; size: NA; CDR3: CASRRQLANTGELFF; DNA: TGTGCCAGTAGACGCCAACTAGCGAACACCGGGGAGCTGTTTTTT
V: TRBV7-2; J: TRBJ2-1; D: NA; length: 11; size: NA; CDR3: CASSPPDEQFF; DNA: TGTGCCAGCAGCCCGCCCGATGAGCAGTTCTTC
V: TRBV24-1; J: TRBJ2-1; D: NA; length: 15; size: NA; CDR3: CATSPGDSTYNEQFF; DNA: TGTGCCACCAGTCCAGGTGACTCCACCTACAATGAGCAGTTCTTC
V: TRBV19; J: TRBJ2-5; D: TRBD2; length: 16; size: NA; CDR3: CASSIGRLAGVETQYF; DNA: TGTGCCAGTAGTATAGGGAGACTAGCGGGAGTGGAGACCCAGTACTTC
V: TRBV5-1; J: TRBJ1-4; D: NA; length: 17; size: NA; CDR3: CASSLLPGVTTNEKLFF; DNA: TGCGCCAGCAGCTTGTTGCCCGGTGTGACAACTAATGAAAAACTGTTTTTT
V: TRBV11-3; J: TRBJ2-5; D: NA; length: 15; size: few; CDR3: CASSHPTVSQETQYF; DNA: TGTGCCAGCAGCCACCCTACCGTCAGCCAAGAGACCCAGTACTTC
V: TRBV19; J: TRBJ2-7; D: TRBD2; length: 15; size: NA; CDR3: CASSIGASGAYEQYF; DNA: TGTGCCAGTAGTATTGGGGCTAGCGGAGCCTACGAGCAGTACTTC
V: TRBV6-2/TRBV6-3; J: TRBJ2-3; D: NA; length: 19; size: NA; CDR3: CASSRPGIIQGTITDTQYF; DNA: TGTGCCAGCAGTCGGCCGGGAATCATACAGGGCACAATCACAGATACGCAGTATTTT
V: TRBV6-2/TRBV6-3; J: TRBJ2-5; D: NA; length: 13; size: NA; CDR3: CASSNLHGGTQYF; DNA: TGTGCCAGCAGCAACCTTCATGGTGGGACCCAGTACTTC
V: TRBV6-6; J: TRBJ1-1; D: TRBD1; length: 16; size: NA; CDR3: CASSQHPGQGIKEAFF; DNA: TGTGCCAGCAGTCAGCATCCGGGACAGGGGATAAAGGAAGCTTTCTTT
V: TRBV19; J: TRBJ1-2; D: TRBD1; length: 13; size: NA; CDR3: CASSLRQGGGYTF; DNA: TGTGCCAGTAGCCTTCGGCAGGGGGGTGGCTACACCTTC
V: TRBV27; J: TRBJ1-2; D: TRBD1; length: 15; size: NA; CDR3: CASSSWDRFNYGYTF; DNA: TGTGCCAGCAGTTCATGGGACAGATTTAACTATGGCTACACCTTC
V: TRBV6-5; J: TRBJ1-1; D: NA; length: 15; size: few; CDR3: CASRPSFGLGTEAFF; DNA: TGTGCCAGCAGGCCGTCGTTTGGCCTTGGGACTGAAGCTTTCTTT
V: TRBV18; J: TRBJ2-5; D: NA; length: 15; size: NA; CDR3: CASSPLPYPMETQYF; DNA: TGTGCCAGCTCACCACTCCCCTACCCCATGGAGACCCAGTACTTC
V: TRBV27; J: TRBJ2-1; D: TRBD2; length: 14; size: NA; CDR3: CASSFSGRGDEQFF; DNA: TGTGCCAGCAGTTTTAGCGGGAGAGGGGATGAGCAGTTCTTC
V: TRBV6-1; J: TRBJ1-2; D: NA; length: 12; size: NA; CDR3: CASSEATERYTF; DNA: TGTGCCAGCAGTGAAGCGACCGAGAGGTACACCTTC
V: TRBV11-2; J: TRBJ2-7; D: TRBD2; length: 13; size: NA; CDR3: CASSSLAGIEQYF; DNA: TGTGCCAGCAGCTCCCTAGCGGGGATCGAGCAGTACTTC
V: TRBV7-3; J: TRBJ2-2; D: NA; length: 15; size: NA; CDR3: CASSFSPLSTGELFF; DNA: TGTGCCAGCAGCTTTAGCCCCCTTAGTACCGGGGAGCTGTTTTTT